This section outlines one T cell receptor beta chain sequence together with its context. Its antigen is still unknown. This sample is part of a study of cytomegalovirus exposure and HLA in healthy donors. Germline V CDR1 and CDR2: SGHTS, YDEGEE. The V end lost 5 bases, the J end lost 4 bases, and 19 bases lay between the germline ends. The CDR3 has 15 amino acids. The primer mix had 60 Vbeta and 13 Jbeta primers. Measured with immunoSEQ multiplex PCR; TCRdb has only the in-frame clones, and not every one. The sample has approximately 110,000 clones, around 78% seen once. Study-wide findings and caveats: Reportedly, TCR beta sequences accurately predicted HLA-A and HLA-B alleles in most subjects.

This clonotype was sampled from a man aged 60 to 69 in good health and CMV-seropositive. The specimen was PBMCs. The chain recombines TRBV5-8 with TRBJ2-7, with D perhaps matching TRBD1 (6 bases). The CDR3 reads CASRRDNRYQYEQYF. CDR3 coding DNA: TGTGCCAGCAGACGGGACAACAGATACCAGTACGAGCAGTACTTC.